The clone carrying this T cell receptor beta chain was recorded only once. What it binds is unknown. The V gene's germline CDR1 is SEHNR and CDR2 FQNEAQ (reference sequence). Deletions cut 5 bases from V and 0 bases from J, with 14 bases between. There are 16 residues in the CDR3. Using immunoSEQ multiplex PCR, the repertoire was profiled, and TCRdb retains in-frame clones only, with some absent. The sample lists 60,000 to 65,000 clones, 83% occurring once. The data derive from a study of a mutant IDH1 vaccine in newly diagnosed glioma. Time point reported: week 47, end of study. Alongside topical imiquimod, each dose of vaccine comprised 300 ug of mutant IDH1 20-mer peptide.

This sequence originates from a man aged 25 to 45 with glioma. This chain connects TRBV7-9 to TRBJ1-5; D is possibly TRBD1 (5 bases). Sequences were derived from PBMCs, sampled from a glioma patient whose treatment included an IDH1 peptide vaccine. Written as DNA, the CDR3 is TGTGCCAGCAGCCACTGGGGGGTGGGTAGCAATCAGCCCCAGCATTTT. Amino acids: CASSHWGVGSNQPQHF.